The source of this T cell receptor beta chain is a study of blood T cell repertoires in COVID-19. The wider study: Specimens from acute and convalescent COVID-19 originated in the United States, Italy and Spain. In each case, the material was cDNA or gDNA derived from T cells, B-cell-depleted T cells, or PBMCs.

The V segment lost 4 bases and the J segment 2 bases; nucleotides outside the gene matches: 5. CDR1 and CDR2 from the germline V gene are SGDLS and YYNGEE. CDR3 size: 14 residues. Regarding this clone: Other nucleotide sequences from this sample produce the same CDR3.

Seattle participants joined during active infection and were tracked over time. Per the original methods: Nucleated cell counts were estimated from reference gene primer amplification. Only in-frame clones appear in the TCRdb table, and some are missing; sequencing was by immunoSEQ multiplex PCR. The V and J calls and clone size are taken from that table; D and trimming were inferred from the DNA. This sample has over 250,000 clones, with 80% to 95% found just once. This clonotype originated in a person aged 18-30 years with COVID-19, enrolled during active disease. Sequencing used peripheral blood. The rearrangement links TRBV9 to TRBJ2-7, with TRBD1 matching 8 bases. The CDR3 DNA is TGTGCCAGCAGCCCGGGACAGGCCGCCTACGAGCAGTACTTC. Translating it yields CASSPGQAAYEQYF. Full variable domain (rest looked up from reference TRBV9 and TRBJ2-7): DSGVTQTPKHLITATGQRVTLRCSPRSGDLSVYWYQQSLDQGLQFLIQYYNGEERAKGNILERFSAQQFPDLHSELNLSSLELGDSALYFCASSPGQAAYEQYFGPGTRLTVT.